This T cell receptor (beta chain) was documented in a study of shared clonotypes between healthy human individuals (TCRdb year 2020). In terms of the full investigation: The cohort comprised a couple of women and three men aged 18 to 49 years. For each donor, CD4 naive and CD4 memory were each run on three plates, CD8 naive on two plates, and CD8 memory on one plate. Leukapheresis yielded between about 0.94 and 9 billion PBMCs per donor. Blood TCR repertoires of 5 or 6 healthy adults were deeply sequenced to estimate repertoire size and the extent of clonotype sharing between individuals. Libraries were prepared and TCR repertoires were sequenced by different laboratories using diverse techniques, in order to increase sequencing depth and limit assay-specific biases.

TCR CDR3 regions were amplified from genomic DNA by multiplex PCR using the deep immunoSEQ assay. Extracted genomic DNA from each cell subset was spread evenly across all wells of several immunoSEQ 96-well plates, with each plate serving as a replicate. For sorted subsets, around 200 ng genomic DNA, equal to 30,000 or so T cell genomes, was loaded into each replicate PCR. Purified libraries were measured with a Qubit 3.0 fluorometer, size-checked on a Bioanalyzer 2100, and measured again with the KAPA Library Quantification kit. Every immunoSEQ 96-well plate was sequenced on a separate single-read 150-cycle Illumina NextSeq 550 flow cell. From the authors' description of their analysis: Because only junctional sequences without quality scores were contained in the immunoSEQ output, filtering matching that applied to full-length reads could not be performed. Sequences were annotated with PyIR, a Python wrapper for IgBLAST v1.9, and V/J genes and CDR3 were assigned using IMGT germline references. Reads were filtered out if the reads had weak V/J assignments (E-value above 1e-6), no CDR3, stop codons, out-of-frame junctions, or ambiguous translated residues. V3J clonotypes were defined by identical inferred V gene, J gene, and CDR3 amino acid sequence. Percentage overlap between repertoires was calculated by dividing the number of shared unique clonotypes by the size of the smaller repertoire. Richness of each repertoire was evaluated using RTK rarefaction, the Chao1 estimator, and Recon v2.1 estimates of unobserved clonotypes. For all TCRbeta clonotypes obtained by the gDNA method from a few donors, generation probabilities were computed with OLGA. What TCRdb holds here is the immuneACCESS table cut down to in-frame rearrangements. Part of the clones is not present; checked against another copy, under half of the missing clones reflect an unresolved V gene, and the others are unexplained. V and J calls and clone size come straight from that table; D and trimming were deduced from the DNA. The sample has around 2.1 million clones on record, under 95% of them singletons. The ten largest account for under 2% of the sample.

CD8 naive samples were obtained by positive selection for CCR7 among CD45RO-negative cells, yielding a CD45RA+CCR7+ population from which TemRA cells were excluded. Donors were healthy HIV-negative adults with no recently reported acute infections or vaccinations. Only Caucasian adults living in Nashville, Tennessee, USA were represented among the donors. Blood was obtained by leukapheresis, after which PBMCs were separated by Ficoll-Histopaque density gradient centrifugation and cryopreserved in liquid nitrogen vapor phase. Purity and quantity of every magnetically sorted T cell population were checked by analytical flow cytometry. Genomic DNA was isolated from each sorted fraction and quantified by UV absorbance on a Nanodrop 2000c. General study outcomes and caveats: Larger estimated clonotype richness was generally found for naive subsets than for memory subsets. Because the study included only a small number of donors, the genetic and exposure-history diversity represented was limited. Sampling was limited to blood, and TCR repertoires in tissue likely differ from TCR repertoires in blood. Incomplete sequencing was indicated by rarefaction of sorted-subset datasets, despite the large sequencing depth. Higher generation probabilities were observed for clonotypes shared by all four sorted-subset donors than for non-shared clonotypes. Pairwise subsampling indicated that sequencing depth was expected to affect the degree of clonotype sharing among donors. Approximately 5% of naive CD4, more than 3% of naive CD8, 2.3% of memory CD4, and approximately 0.39% of memory CD8 clonotypes were shared across several donors.

This clone was found a few times. The clone's antigen remains unknown. The record has no base qualities; no much larger clone is one base away. The germline V gene yields SQVTM for CDR1 and ANQGSEA for CDR2. CDR3 length: 13 amino acids, cysteine to phenylalanine. The retained sequence is limited to the CDR3, 39 bases, with the frame set at the first base. The germline ends are 15 bases apart after V is trimmed by 4 bases and J by 5 bases. This chain is built from TRBV29-1 and TRBJ2-7; no D gene is confidently identified. The receptor was derived from a man younger than 35 in good health. Some clones in this sample may be carry-over from other donors' samples. Sequencing was done on a sample of naive CD8+ T cells from PBMCs. The sample's cell subset or site label, in plain terms: CD45RA+CCR7+. The CDR3 in this case is CSVVGRQRHEQYF. The bases read TGCAGCGTTGTTGGCCGGCAGCGCCACGAGCAGTACTTC.